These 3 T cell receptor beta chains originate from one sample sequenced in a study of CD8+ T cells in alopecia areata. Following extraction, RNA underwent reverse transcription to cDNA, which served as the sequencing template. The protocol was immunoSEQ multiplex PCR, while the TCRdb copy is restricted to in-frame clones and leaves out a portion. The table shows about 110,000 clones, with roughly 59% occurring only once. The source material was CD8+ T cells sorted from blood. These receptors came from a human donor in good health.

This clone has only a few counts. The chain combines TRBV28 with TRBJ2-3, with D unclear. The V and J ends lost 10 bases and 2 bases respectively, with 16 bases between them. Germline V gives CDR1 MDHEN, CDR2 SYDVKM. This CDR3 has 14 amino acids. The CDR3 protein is CATAVLRVTDTQYF. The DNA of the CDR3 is TGTGCCACTGCGGTCCTCCGAGTCACAGATACGCAGTATTTT.

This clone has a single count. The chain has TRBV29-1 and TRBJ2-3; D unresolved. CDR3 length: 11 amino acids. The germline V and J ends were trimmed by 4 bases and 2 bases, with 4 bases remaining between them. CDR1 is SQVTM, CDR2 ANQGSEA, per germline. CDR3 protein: CSVGVTDTQYF. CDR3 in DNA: TGCAGCGTTGGTGTCACAGATACGCAGTATTTT.

CDR3 in amino acids: CASSFDATEAFF. The CDR3 coding sequence is TGTGCCAGCAGTTTTGACGCCACTGAAGCTTTCTTT. The rearrangement links TRBV28 to TRBJ1-1; unclear D gene. Trimming left V 3 bases short and J 4 bases short, with 6 bases between. CDR1 and CDR2 (germline): MDHEN, SYDVKM. The CDR3 runs to 12 residues. Full variable domain (missing parts from reference TRBV28 and TRBJ1-1): DVKVTQSSRYLVKRTGEKVFLECVQDMDHENMFWYRQDPGLGLRLIYFSYDVKMKEKGDIPEGYSVSREKKERFSLILESASTNQTSMYLCASSFDATEAFFGQGTRLTVV.